This T cell receptor (beta chain) was profiled in a study of T cells in Graves' hyperthyroidism and ophthalmopathy. Study observations and caveats: Researchers found most expanded thyroid clonotypes above 0.001 in blood as well.

TCR beta CDR3 sequences were amplified from RNA transcripts. HTBI primers were the set used in a first-round RT-PCR of the TCR CDR3. From the multiplex PCR reads, TCRdb called clonotypes with MiXCR, one entry per CDR3 protein. In the table there are approximately 620,000 distinct CDR3 sequences, roughly 13% of which are singletons. The germline CDR1 and CDR2 sequences are KGHDR and SFDVKD. V was shortened by 1 base and J by 1 base, with 7 bases between the two germline ends. The CDR3 contains 15 residues. This clonotype turned up a few times. As yet, its antigen is unknown. Investigators excluded patients with uncontrolled infection, other autoimmune disease, pregnancy or lactation.

This sequence was found in a woman under 40 with Graves' hyperthyroidism that later progressed to Graves' ophthalmopathy. The sequenced material came from blood. This chain uses TRBV24-1 with TRBJ1-3; D unresolved. The CDR3 sequence is CATSDFEKSGNTIYF. For the CDR3, the DNA is TGTGCCACCAGTGATTTTGAGAAATCTGGAAACACCATATATTTT.